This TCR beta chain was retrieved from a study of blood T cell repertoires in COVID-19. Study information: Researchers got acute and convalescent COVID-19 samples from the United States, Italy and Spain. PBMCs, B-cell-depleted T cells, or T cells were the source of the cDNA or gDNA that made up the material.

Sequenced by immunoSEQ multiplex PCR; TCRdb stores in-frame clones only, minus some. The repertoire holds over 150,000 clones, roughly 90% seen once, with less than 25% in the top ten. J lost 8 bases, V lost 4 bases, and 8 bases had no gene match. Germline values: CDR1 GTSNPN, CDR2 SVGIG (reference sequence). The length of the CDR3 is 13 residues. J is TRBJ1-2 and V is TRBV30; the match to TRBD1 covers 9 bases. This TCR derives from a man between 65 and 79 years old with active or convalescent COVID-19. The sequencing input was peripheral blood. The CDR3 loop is CAWKLQGARGYTF. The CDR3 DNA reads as TGTGCCTGGAAACTACAGGGGGCTCGCGGCTACACCTTC.